The 14 T cell receptor beta chains reported below all come from one sample, sequenced in a study of T cells after yellow fever vaccination. In TCRdb, the 5' RACE reads were re-called with MiXCR into one record per CDR3 protein. Of about 250,000 distinct CDR3 sequences in the sample, 3.6% are singletons; the top ten hold under 20%. The specimen comprised PBMCs, sampled 15 days after the yellow fever booster vaccination. The receptors originated from a man aged 18 to 30 who received the YFV17D yellow fever vaccine.

This clonotype was observed at least ten times. V is TRBV5-1 and J is TRBJ2-1; TRBD2 matches 9 bases. V dropped 3 bases and J dropped 3; count of bases not matched to a gene: 7. The CDR3 spans 16 residues. Germline V lookup: CDR1 SGHRS, CDR2 YFSETQ. The CDR3 sequence is CASSSLIAGDYNEQFF. The CDR3 DNA reads as TGCGCCAGCAGCTCACTCATAGCGGGGGACTACAATGAGCAGTTCTTC.

This clonotype has a count of ten or more. This may stem from a read error, because a much larger clone lies one nucleotide away. The gene calls are TRBV20-1 and TRBJ2-5; D unresolved. The CDR3 has 10 amino acids. Trimming cost V 0 bases and J 4 bases, with 0 bases left between them. Germline loops: CDR1 DFQATT, CDR2 SNEGSKA (reference sequence). The CDR3 bases are TGCAGTGCTAGAGAAGAGACCCAGTACTTC. It translates to CSAREETQYF.

This clonotype was seen repeatedly, ten times or more. This chain uses TRBV20-1 with TRBJ1-1, with D perhaps matching TRBD1 (5 bases). CDR3 length: 11 residues. Germline CDR1 DFQATT, CDR2 SNEGSKA (reference sequence). Trimming pared 5 bases from V and 5 bases from J, leaving 9 bases between. The CDR3 DNA reads as TGCAGTGCTGAAGAGGGGACTGAAGCTTTCTTT. As protein: CSAEEGTEAFF.

This clonotype was detected many times. The chain employs TRBV20-1 and TRBJ1-6, with 8 bases lining up with TRBD1. Trimming removed 3 bases from V and 7 bases from J; junction bases left unmatched: 5. CDR3 length equals 14 residues. Germline V gives CDR1 DFQATT, CDR2 SNEGSKA (reference sequence). The CDR3 spells CSARNRGLNSPLHF. CDR3 DNA sequence: TGCAGTGCTAGGAACAGGGGGTTAAATTCACCCCTCCACTTT.

This clonotype was counted ten times or more. The CDR3 loop reads CASSRDSLSGANVLTF. The CDR3 region has the DNA TGTGCCAGCAGCCGGGACAGCCTCTCTGGGGCCAACGTCCTGACTTTC. The V and J genes are TRBV7-3 and TRBJ2-6; 7 bases agree with TRBD1. Germline values: CDR1 SGHTA, CDR2 FQGTGA. V shed 5 bases and J 0 bases; nucleotides not matched to a gene: 4. This CDR3 spans 16 amino acids.

This clonotype showed up many times. The rearrangement links TRBV24-1 to TRBJ1-5; TRBD1 might be the D (5 bases). This CDR3 has 13 residues. Germline V lookup: CDR1 KGHDR, CDR2 SFDVKD. Trimming removed 12 bases from V and 6 bases from J, with 17 bases in between. The CDR3 DNA reads TGTGCCGCAAACCGGGGCGGGGGTCAGCCCCAGCATTTT. It codes for CAANRGGGQPQHF.

This clonotype was seen ten or more times. V and J are TRBV27 and TRBJ1-6; 7 bases line up with TRBD1. Germline V lookup: CDR1 MNHEY, CDR2 SMNVEV (reference sequence). V gave up 7 bases and J gave up 7 bases; unmatched junction bases: 10. This CDR3 is built from 15 residues. CDR3 nucleotide sequence: TGTGCCAGCACCCTAGGGGGCAGGGGAAATTCACCCCTCCACTTT. Its protein is CASTLGGRGNSPLHF.

This clonotype was picked up many times. CDR3 DNA: TGTGCCAGCAGTGTCTTAGCGGAAGAAGAGACCCAGTACTTC. Translation: CASSVLAEEETQYF. This rearrangement joins TRBV12-3 or TRBV12-4 to TRBJ2-5; the D gene is possibly TRBD2 (6 bases). Deletions cut 5 bases from V and 3 bases from J, with 13 bases between. The CDR3 loop spans 14 amino acids.

This clonotype was seen ten or more times. The rearrangement links TRBV5-1 to TRBJ2-3; weak D call: TRBD1 (7 bases). CDR3 length: 17 amino acids. Trimming pared 4 bases from V and 4 bases from J, leaving 22 bases between. Germline V gene lookup returns CDR1 SGHRS and CDR2 YFSETQ. The CDR3 nucleotides read TGCGCCAGCAGCCACCCACGGAGGGGGCAGGGGTCAGATACGCAGTATTTT. It translates to CASSHPRRGQGSDTQYF.

This chain joins TRBV7-6 and TRBJ2-3; 10 bases align to TRBD2. V was pared by 6 bases and J by 2 bases, with 5 bases of the junction left unmatched. The CDR3 spans 15 residues. Germline values: CDR1 SGHVS, CDR2 FNYEAQ. CDR3 coding DNA: TGTGCCAGCAGACTAGCGGGGTCACTCACAGATACGCAGTATTTT. This gives the protein CASRLAGSLTDTQYF.

In its sample, this clonotype was seen many times. J is TRBJ2-7 and V is TRBV3-1; 7 nucleotides align to TRBD2. Trimming took 0 bases from V and 4 from J; bases not matched to a gene: 12. The CDR3 has 17 amino acids. Germline CDR1 is LGHDT and CDR2 is YNNKEL (reference sequence). CDR3 nucleotides: TGTGCCAGCAGCCAAGATTTAAGCGGGGAGACCAGATACGAGCAGTACTTC. It yields the protein CASSQDLSGETRYEQYF.

This clonotype has a count of ten or more. The chain employs TRBV18 and TRBJ1-1; D is possibly TRBD1 (6 bases). The V and J ends lost 8 bases and 0 bases respectively, with 13 bases between them. Germline V gene data show CDR1 as KGHSH and CDR2 as LQKENI. The CDR3 runs 14 residues. DNA for the CDR3: TGTGCCAGCAGTCCACAGGGTTTGAACACTGAAGCTTTCTTT. Translated, it gives CASSPQGLNTEAFF.

In its sample, this clonotype was seen many times. V usage is TRBV12-3 or TRBV12-4 and J usage is TRBJ1-1, with a possible D match to TRBD1 (6 bases). The V and J ends lost 5 bases and 0 bases respectively, with 10 bases between them. This CDR3 region has 14 residues. The chain's CDR3 is CASSPEGVNTEAFF. In nucleotides, the CDR3 is TGTGCCAGCAGTCCTGAGGGGGTGAACACTGAAGCTTTCTTT.

This clonotype was detected many times. The chain joins TRBV27 to TRBJ1-1; unclear D gene. The germline V gene encodes CDR1 MNHEY and CDR2 SMNVEV (reference sequence). CDR3 length: 14 amino acids. Trimming removed 0 bases at V and 1 base at J, with 6 bases between. The DNA of the CDR3 is TGTGCCAGCAGTTTATCAGGCTGGAACACTGAAGCTTTCTTT. Translation: CASSLSGWNTEAFF.